Shown below are 15 T cell receptor beta chains from a single sample sequenced in a study of blood T cell dynamics during melanoma immunotherapy. TCRdb's copy holds only in-frame clones and misses some; the assay was immunoSEQ multiplex PCR. The sample lists 8,500 to 13,000 clones, 87% occurring once. The time point denotes: week 3, after first cycle of checkpoint inhibitor. The source was blood, collected from a patient treated with checkpoint blockade. All receptors come from a human donor with melanoma.

The chain links TRBV7-5 to TRBJ1-5. TRBV7-5 is designated a pseudogene. The CDR3 spans 10 residues. CDR3: CARTNQPQHF. The DNA of the CDR3 is TGTGCCAGAACTAATCAGCCCCAGCATTTT.

The CDR3 sequence: CASSLQAGGITGELFF. In DNA form, the CDR3 reads TGCGCCAGCAGCTTGCAAGCGGGGGGGATCACCGGGGAGCTGTTTTTT. V usage is TRBV5-1 and J usage is TRBJ2-2; 10 nucleotides align to TRBD2. The CDR3 runs to 16 residues. Germline-derived CDR1 and CDR2 are SGHRS and YFSETQ. The V and J ends lost 1 base and 4 bases, in that order; junction bases with no gene match: 4.

This chain links TRBV5-1 with TRBJ1-1, with TRBD1 matching 7 bases. CDR1 is SGHRS, CDR2 YFSETQ, per germline. The CDR3 is made up of 15 amino acids. Unmatched junction bases numbered 7, after V lost 0 bases and J lost 5 bases. The CDR3 region is CASSLETGVGTEAFF. In DNA form, the CDR3 reads TGCGCCAGCAGCTTGGAAACAGGGGTGGGGACTGAAGCTTTCTTT.

The chain couples TRBV6-1 to TRBJ2-4, with D perhaps TRBD2 (5 bases). Germline lookup yields CDR1 MNHNS and CDR2 SASEGT. V gave up 4 bases and J gave up 0 bases, with 16 bases separating them. The CDR3 covers 17 residues. In nucleotides, the CDR3 is TGTGCCAGCAGTGCCCCGGGATTAGCCCTAGCCAAAAACATTCAGTACTTC. Its protein is CASSAPGLALAKNIQYF.

The count of this clone is one. The chain combines TRBV5-1 with TRBJ1-1, with D possibly TRBD1 on 6 matching bases. Deletions cut 3 bases from V and 1 base from J, with 10 bases between. The CDR3 length is 14 residues. The germline V gene encodes CDR1 SGHRS and CDR2 YFSETQ. CDR3 residues: CASSYGQTNTEAFF. In DNA, the CDR3 is TGCGCCAGCAGCTACGGACAGACGAACACTGAAGCTTTCTTT.

This clone has just one count. The chain employs TRBV5-7 and TRBJ1-4; no clear D gene. TRBV5-7 belongs to the ORF category, with a function that is uncertain. The ends were cut back, 3 bases at V and 0 bases at J, with 21 bases in the middle. The length of the CDR3 is 19 residues. CDR3 loop: CASSSLAAGIGSTNEKLFF. The CDR3 DNA is TGTGCCAGCAGCTCACTGGCGGCGGGGATTGGGTCAACTAATGAAAAACTGTTTTTT.

V usage is TRBV7-6 and J usage is TRBJ2-5; D remains ambiguous. Germline CDR1 SGHVS, CDR2 FNYEAQ. The CDR3 contains 15 residues. Trimming removed 5 bases at V and 3 bases at J, with 16 bases between. This CDR3 reads CASSRRTIREETQYF. DNA for the CDR3: TGTGCCAGCAGCCGACGGACGATCCGAGAAGAGACCCAGTACTTC.

The V gene is TRBV10-3, the J gene TRBJ2-1; D may be TRBD1 (5 bases). CDR3 length: 15 residues. Trimming stripped 8 bases from V and 9 bases from J, with 23 bases between. Germline-derived CDR1 and CDR2 are ENHRY and SYGVKD. CDR3 region: CAIAAAGQTIGEQFF. The CDR3, as DNA: TGTGCCATCGCCGCGGCAGGGCAAACAATCGGTGAGCAGTTCTTC.

The rearrangement uses TRBV7-3 and TRBJ2-7, with D unresolved. Germline V gene lookup returns CDR1 SGHTA and CDR2 FQGTGA. This CDR3 has 14 residues. V was trimmed by 4 bases and J by 2 bases, leaving 12 bases between them. In nucleotides, the CDR3 is TGTGCCAGCAGCTGGCAGCGCGGACCCTACGAGCAGTACGTC. It is translated as CASSWQRGPYEQYV.

V gene TRBV7-9 combines with J gene TRBJ1-1, with D tentatively TRBD1 (6 bases). Germline V gene sequence: CDR1 SEHNR, CDR2 FQNEAQ (reference sequence). This CDR3 spans 12 amino acids. Trimming took 3 bases from V and 7 from J, leaving 9 bases between them. CDR3 nucleotides: TGTGCCAGCAGCTTTGGGGGCAATGAAGCTTTCTTT. Translating gives CASSFGGNEAFF.

This chain uses TRBV29-1 with TRBJ1-5; no definite D call. The germline V gene encodes CDR1 SQVTM and CDR2 ANQGSEA. V lost 7 bases to trimming and J lost 2 bases, with 18 bases between them. This CDR3 is built from 15 residues. The CDR3 DNA sequence: TGCAGCGCAGCGACTTCTTGGGAGGGCAATCAGCCCCAGCATTTT. This translates into CSAATSWEGNQPQHF.

The chain links TRBV6-1 to TRBJ2-7; possibly TRBD1 for D (5 bases). This CDR3 spans 14 amino acids. Trimming pared 3 bases from V and 4 bases from J, leaving 13 bases between. The germline CDR1 and CDR2 sequences are MNHNS and SASEGT. In DNA, the CDR3 is TGTGCCAGCAGTGAGAGTCAGGGAATGTACGAGCAGTACTTC. This encodes CASSESQGMYEQYF.

The table lists this clone with a count of one. This rearrangement joins TRBV28 to TRBJ2-3; the D gene could be TRBD1 or TRBD2 (6 bases each). The V and J ends lost 6 bases and 3 bases respectively, with 19 bases between them. The germline CDR1 and CDR2 sequences are MDHEN and SYDVKM. The CDR3 loop spans 16 amino acids. The CDR3, as DNA: TGTGCCAGCAGCCTAACGGGGGCGAGTGGGACAGATACGCAGTATTTT. Its translation: CASSLTGASGTDTQYF.

This sequence joins TRBV5-4 and TRBJ1-2; D remains ambiguous. The CDR3 contains 13 residues. Germline CDR1 and CDR2: SGHNT and YYREEE (reference sequence). V lost 4 bases to trimming and J lost 2 bases, with 9 bases between them. The DNA for the CDR3 is TGTGCCAGCAGCCCCACTGAGAACTATGGCTACACCTTC. Its translation is CASSPTENYGYTF.

This chain joins TRBV7-7 and TRBJ2-6; the D is unclear. The CDR3 extends over 17 amino acids. Germline CDR1 SSHAT, CDR2 FNYEAQ (reference sequence). V lost 5 bases, J lost 5 bases, and 19 bases lay in between. CDR3 in amino acids: CASSIGRPQSRANVLTF. CDR3 sequence (DNA): TGTGCCAGCAGCATAGGTCGGCCACAAAGTCGGGCCAACGTCCTGACTTTC.